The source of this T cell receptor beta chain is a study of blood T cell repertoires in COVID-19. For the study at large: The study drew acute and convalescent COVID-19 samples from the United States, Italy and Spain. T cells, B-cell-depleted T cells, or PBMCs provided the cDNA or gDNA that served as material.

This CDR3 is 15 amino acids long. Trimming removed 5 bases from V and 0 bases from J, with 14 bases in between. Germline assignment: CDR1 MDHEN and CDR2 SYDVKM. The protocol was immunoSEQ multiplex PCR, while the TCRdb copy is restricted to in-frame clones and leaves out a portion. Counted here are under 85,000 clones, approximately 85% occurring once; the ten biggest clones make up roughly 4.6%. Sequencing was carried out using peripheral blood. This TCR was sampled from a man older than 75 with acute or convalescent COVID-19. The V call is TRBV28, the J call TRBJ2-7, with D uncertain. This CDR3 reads CASSPTGSLSYEQYF. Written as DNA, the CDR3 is TGTGCCAGCAGTCCTACCGGGTCTCTCTCCTACGAGCAGTACTTC.